The 18 T cell receptor beta chains below all came from one sample that was sequenced in a study of T cell responses to AZD1222 COVID-19 vaccine. The method was immunoSEQ multiplex PCR; TCRdb's version includes in-frame clones alone and lacks a portion of them. The top ten clones hold around 1.5% of a sample with 140,000 or so clones, roughly 89% of them seen once. Sequences were derived from peripheral blood, sampled on day 0 of AZD1222 vaccination. These receptors originate from an adult in good health.

This chain connects TRBV2 to TRBJ1-6; TRBD1 matches 8 bases. The CDR3 has 16 amino acids. The germline CDR1 and CDR2 sequences are SNHLY and FYNNEI. V dropped 4 bases and J dropped 0; count of bases not matched to a gene: 2. The chain's CDR3 is CASSGTGSSYNSPLHF. The CDR3 DNA is TGTGCCAGCAGTGGGACAGGGAGCTCCTATAATTCACCCCTCCACTTT.

The CDR3 spells CASSLFSGRYNEQFF. The CDR3, as DNA: TGTGCCAGCAGTTTATTCAGCGGTAGGTACAATGAGCAGTTCTTC. V is TRBV28 and J is TRBJ2-1; D possibly corresponds to TRBD2 (5 bases). This CDR3 contains 15 residues. CDR1 and CDR2 (germline): MDHEN, SYDVKM. V gave up 1 base and J gave up 4 bases, with 11 bases separating them.

The chain combines TRBV6-5 with TRBJ2-5; TRBD1 or TRBD2 may be the D gene (5 bases each). The CDR3 sequence is 13 residues long. Trimming took off 5 bases at V and 5 bases at J, with 12 bases between the two ends. From germline, CDR1 is MNHEY and CDR2 SVGAGI. The chain's CDR3 is CASSMPGAETQYF. For the CDR3, the DNA is TGTGCCAGCAGTATGCCCGGGGCCGAGACCCAGTACTTC.

J is TRBJ1-5 and V is TRBV20-1; D is ambiguous. Trimming left V 3 bases short and J 4 bases short, with 19 bases between. The CDR3 spans 16 residues. Germline V gene data show CDR1 as DFQATT and CDR2 as SNEGSKA (reference sequence). The CDR3, as DNA: TGCAGTGCTAGTGCGGGCGCGGCAGGCCTTAATCAGCCCCAGCATTTT. It yields the protein CSASAGAAGLNQPQHF.

The chain couples TRBV28 to TRBJ1-5; 10 bases map to TRBD1. V trimming: 1 base; J trimming: 5 bases; junction bases outside the gene matches: 14. This CDR3 region has 19 residues. Looked up from germline, CDR1 is MDHEN and CDR2 is SYDVKM. The CDR3 spells CASSLYPDRGRPLDQPQHF. CDR3 nucleotides: TGTGCCAGCAGTTTATACCCCGACAGGGGGCGCCCCCTCGATCAGCCCCAGCATTTT.

The chain combines TRBV29-1 with TRBJ1-1; D is unresolved. Germline lookup yields CDR1 SQVTM and CDR2 ANQGSEA. The V end was cut by 6 bases, the J end by 3 bases, with 11 bases between. CDR3 size: 12 residues. The CDR3: CSVPRTDTEAFF. The CDR3, as DNA: TGCAGCGTGCCCAGGACGGACACTGAAGCTTTCTTT.

The V and J genes are TRBV5-1 and TRBJ2-1, with D maybe TRBD1 (5 bases). Between the trimmed V and J ends, which lost 0 bases and 9 bases, there was a span of 13 bases. This CDR3 spans 14 amino acids. The germline gives CDR1 SGHRS, CDR2 YFSETQ. The CDR3 nucleotides read TGCGCCAGCAGCTTGGGGGGCAGCCTCGGTGAGCAGTTCTTC. This gives the protein CASSLGGSLGEQFF.

The J gene is TRBJ1-3, the V gene TRBV3-1 (or the pseudogene TRBV3-2); unclear D gene. V was pared by 2 bases and J by 0 bases, with 11 bases between. Germline-derived CDR1 and CDR2 are LGHDT and YNNKEL (reference sequence). The CDR3 sequence is 16 residues long. CDR3 sequence (DNA): TGTGCCAGCAGCCAAAAGTTGTCCTCCTCTGGAAACACCATATATTTT. Translating it yields CASSQKLSSSGNTIYF.

The chain links TRBV5-6 to TRBJ1-6; D ambiguous. The V end was cut by 2 bases, the J end by 7 bases, with 10 bases between. Per germline, CDR1 SGHDT and CDR2 YYEEEE. This CDR3 region has 14 residues. The CDR3 nucleotides read TGTGCCAGCAGCTTTGGACGCCTCAATTCACCCCTCCACTTT. Its translation: CASSFGRLNSPLHF. Together with reference TRBV5-6 and TRBJ1-6, the CDR3 gives the full variable domain: DAGVTQSPTHLIKTRGQQVTLRCSPKSGHDTVSWYQQALGQGPQFIFQYYEEEERQRGNFPDRFSGHQFPNYSSELNVNALLLGDSALYLCASSFGRLNSPLHFGNGTRLTVT.

This clone was detected once. The rearrangement links TRBV30 to TRBJ1-3; a possible D gene is TRBD1 (5 bases). The V end lost 3 bases, the J end lost 0 bases, and 9 bases lay between the germline ends. CDR3 length: 14 amino acids. Germline V lookup: CDR1 GTSNPN, CDR2 SVGIG (reference sequence). The CDR3 DNA follows: TGTGCCTGGAGCGGGGGGAACTCTGGAAACACCATATATTTT. Amino acid sequence: CAWSGGNSGNTIYF.

The gene calls are TRBV18 and TRBJ1-6, with TRBD1 identical over 9 bases. CDR3 length equals 16 residues. Germline-derived CDR1 and CDR2 are KGHSH and LQKENI. V dropped 2 bases and J dropped 7; count of bases not matched to a gene: 6. In DNA, the CDR3 is TGTGCCAGCTCACCAGGGGGACAGGGTGGAAATTCACCCCTCCACTTT. The encoded protein is CASSPGGQGGNSPLHF. The variable domain in full, with the rest retrieved from reference TRBV18 and TRBJ1-6, is NAGVMQNPRHLVRRRGQEARLRCSPMKGHSHVYWYRQLPEEGLKFMVYLQKENIIDESGMPKERFSAEFPKEGPSILRIQQVVRGDSAAYFCASSPGGQGGNSPLHFGNGTRLTVT.

J is TRBJ2-3 and V is TRBV6-2 or TRBV6-3, with no clear D. The CDR3 is made up of 15 amino acids. V was shortened by 4 bases and J by 1 base, with 12 bases between the two germline ends. Per germline, CDR1 MNHEY and CDR2 SVGEGT. Here the CDR3 DNA reads TGTGCCAGCAGTTTGTGGGGTCGGGGCACAGATACGCAGTATTTT. Translation gives CASSLWGRGTDTQYF.

V is TRBV18 and J is TRBJ1-1; D is perhaps TRBD1 (5 bases). This CDR3 contains 12 residues. Germline assignment: CDR1 KGHSH and CDR2 LQKENI. V was pared by 5 bases and J by 1 base, with 5 bases between. The CDR3 DNA is TGTGCCAGCTCAGGACAGAACACTGAAGCTTTCTTT. This codes for CASSGQNTEAFF.

The chain carries TRBV10-3 and TRBJ2-7; 10 bases are a match to TRBD2. Trimming at V came to 4 bases and at J to 2 bases, leaving 2 bases not matched to a gene. The CDR3 covers 14 residues. Germline CDR1 and CDR2: ENHRY and SYGVKD. CDR3 loop: CAISASGRAYEQYF. The CDR3 DNA sequence: TGTGCCATCAGTGCAAGCGGGAGGGCCTACGAGCAGTACTTC.

This clone has a single count. J is TRBJ1-1 and V is TRBV5-1; D not resolved. Germline values: CDR1 SGHRS, CDR2 YFSETQ. V lost 0 bases and J lost 4, with 13 bases in between. CDR3 length: 15 residues. The CDR3 is CASSLEAGPRTEAFF. CDR3 nucleotides: TGCGCCAGCAGCTTGGAGGCAGGCCCTCGCACTGAAGCTTTCTTT.

The chain combines TRBV28 with TRBJ1-1; possible D gene TRBD1, 5 bases. Germline V gene sequence: CDR1 MDHEN, CDR2 SYDVKM. V lost 4 bases, J lost 3 bases, and 18 bases lay in between. CDR3 size: 16 residues. The CDR3 loop is CASSSPPGGTYTEAFF. The CDR3 DNA is TGTGCCAGCAGTTCACCCCCGGGAGGGACCTACACTGAAGCTTTCTTT.

This chain links TRBV27 with TRBJ2-1, with 10 bases that match TRBD2. Trimming took 0 bases from V and 0 from J; bases not matched to a gene: 8. The germline V gene has CDR1 MNHEY and CDR2 SMNVEV (reference sequence). The CDR3 is made up of 19 amino acids. The chain's CDR3 is CASSLSRGLAVSSYNEQFF. DNA of the CDR3: TGTGCCAGCAGTTTATCCCGAGGACTAGCGGTAAGCTCCTACAATGAGCAGTTCTTC.

The J gene is TRBJ2-4, the V gene TRBV5-4, with D possibly TRBD2 on 6 matching bases. The V end was cut by 9 bases, the J end by 0 bases, with 7 bases between. There are 12 residues in the CDR3. Looked up from germline, CDR1 is SGHNT and CDR2 is YYREEE (reference sequence). CDR3 protein: CAMGLAKNIQYF. The CDR3 coding sequence is TGTGCCATGGGACTAGCCAAAAACATTCAGTACTTC.